This TCR beta chain was recorded in a study of T cell repertoires in cytomegalovirus infection. Study-level background: The study used recently identified HLA-C-restricted and well-studied HLA-B-restricted CMV epitopes. Indicated by public TCR beta signatures were CMV infection and matching HLA type. Findings of the study overall: HLA-C-restricted CMV clonotypes gave the most frequent clonotype in two of eight donors. Summed frequency of shared TCR beta families picked out CMV carriers who also had the relevant HLA.

MiXCR, run by TCRdb on the reads, gives a single entry per CDR3 protein. The repertoire has 650,000 to 900,000 distinct CDR3 sequences, about 28% of them found once; the top ten carry around 14%. CDR3 size: 13 residues. V gave up 7 bases and J gave up 8 bases, with 14 bases separating them. For this clonotype: No antigen is known for it.

The sequences come from cultured CD8+ T cells from PBMCs, collected from culture after CMV antigen stimulation. The chain links TRBV12-3 or TRBV12-4 to TRBJ1-4, with unresolved D. The receptor was derived from a human donor in good health (CMV status not recorded). Some clones in this sample may be carry-over from other donors' samples. CDR3 residues: CASTSPEDEKLFF. In DNA, the CDR3 is TGTGCCAGCACCTCTCCTGAGGACGAAAAACTGTTTTTT.